The T cell receptor beta chain described here comes from a study of blood T cell repertoires in COVID-19. Clones were sequenced by immunoSEQ multiplex PCR, and TCRdb holds only the in-frame ones, with some missing. The sample holds some 48,000 clones, 82% seen once. Germline trimming cut 9 bases from V and 4 bases from J; bases unmatched to any gene: 6. From germline, CDR1 is SEHNR and CDR2 FQNEAQ (reference sequence). The CDR3 extends over 14 amino acids. The chain recombines TRBV7-9 with TRBJ1-3, with 10 bases that match TRBD1. The source of this sequence is a human donor with acute or convalescent COVID-19. The donor label of this sample is uncertain. Source material: peripheral blood. CDR3 in DNA: TGTGCCAGGCGACAGGGGGCATCCGGAAACACCATATATTTT. This gives the protein CARRQGASGNTIYF.